Below are 30 T cell receptor beta chains sequenced from a single sample in a study of metastatic and nonmetastatic thyroid tumors. TCRdb re-called clones from the PCR reads using MiXCR. The data contain fewer than 20,000 clones, 23% of them singletons. Patients had received no treatment of any kind before thyroid surgery. Sequenced sample: tumor tissue. The receptors here all came from a female donor with papillary thyroid cancer or a benign thyroid nodule (not recorded which). Some clones in this sample may be carry-over from other donors' samples.

Judged by abundance, this clone is medium-sized. V usage is TRBV4-2 and J usage is TRBJ2-3; 10 bases are shared with TRBD2. V lost 2 bases to trimming and J lost 6 bases; unmatched junction nucleotides: 14. Germline lookup yields CDR1 LGHNA and CDR2 YNFKEQ. CDR3 size: 18 residues. CDR3 sequence: CASSQLLAGEVPYDTQYF. The CDR3 DNA reads as TGTGCCAGCAGCCAATTGCTAGCGGGAGAAGTTCCGTACGATACGCAGTATTTT.

The rearrangement uses TRBV11-2 and TRBJ1-1; no definite D call. Germline V CDR1 and CDR2: SGHAT, FQNNGV. V lost 3 bases and J lost 1, with 9 bases in between. This CDR3 contains 14 residues. The CDR3 sequence is CASSFHKGNTEAFF. CDR3 sequence (DNA): TGTGCCAGCAGCTTTCATAAGGGGAACACTGAAGCTTTCTTT. Drawing the rest from reference TRBV11-2 and TRBJ1-1, the complete variable domain is EAGVAQSPRYKIIEKRQSVAFWCNPISGHATLYWYQQILGQGPKLLIQFQNNGVVDDSQLPKDRFSAERLKGVDSTLKIQPAKLEDSAVYLCASSFHKGNTEAFFGQGTRLTVV.

The table lists this clone with many counts. The rearrangement uses TRBV19 and TRBJ1-1; 10 bases line up with TRBD1. J lost 4 bases, V lost 3 bases, and 2 bases had no gene match. The CDR3 is made up of 14 amino acids. Germline CDR1 reads LNHDA; CDR2 reads SQIVND (reference sequence). The CDR3 loop is CASSMGQGRTEAFF. CDR3 bases: TGTGCCAGTAGTATGGGACAGGGGCGCACTGAAGCTTTCTTT.

In its sample, this clone ranks as medium-sized. V is TRBV6-4 and J is TRBJ2-2; possible D gene TRBD2, 5 bases. V lost 2 bases and J 5 bases, leaving 15 bases between the germline ends. Germline V CDR1 and CDR2: MRHNA, SNTAGT. The CDR3 loop spans 16 amino acids. CDR3 coding DNA: TGTGCCAGCAGTGACGATGAGGGAGAGGGAACCGGGGAGCTGTTTTTT. It codes for CASSDDEGEGTGELFF.

This clone was counted ten times or more. This chain links TRBV11-1 with TRBJ2-4; TRBD1 is a possible D gene (5 bases). Germline V gene data show CDR1 as SGHAT and CDR2 as FQDESV (reference sequence). Trimming took off 5 bases at V and 8 bases at J, with 10 bases between the two ends. The CDR3 consists of 12 residues. Here the CDR3 reads CASSRGLDIQYF. The CDR3, as DNA: TGTGCCAGCAGCAGGGGATTGGACATTCAGTACTTC.

This clone was observed at least ten times. One base away lies a much larger clone, so this may be a sequencing read error. The rearrangement joins TRBV4-2 to TRBJ2-1; D is undetermined. There are 14 residues in the CDR3. Between the trimmed V and J ends, which lost 1 base and 10 bases, there was a span of 14 bases. The germline gives CDR1 LGHNA, CDR2 YNFKEQ. The CDR3 sequence: CASSQACDLGEQFF. CDR3 nucleotide sequence: TGTGCCAGCAGCCAAGCCTGTGATCTAGGGGAGCAGTTCTTC.

Note on this clone: This may be a read error: a much more frequent sequence differs by one nucleotide. This sequence joins TRBV11-1 and TRBJ2-5; D remains ambiguous. CDR3 length equals 12 residues. Germline CDR1 is SGHAT and CDR2 is FQDESV (reference sequence). DNA of the CDR3: TGTGCCAGCGGCTTAGGCCAAGAGACCCAGTACTTC. It codes for CASGLGQETQYF.

The V gene is TRBV27, the J gene TRBJ2-5; 10 bases agree with TRBD2. Losses at the gene ends were 6 bases for V and 3 bases for J; bases not matched to a gene: 1. This CDR3 contains 13 residues. The germline CDR1 and CDR2 sequences are MNHEY and SMNVEV (reference sequence). Written as DNA, the CDR3 is TGTGCCAGCAGACTAGCGGGAAAAGAGACCCAGTACTTC. Amino acids: CASRLAGKETQYF.

Sample share makes this clone medium-sized. The rearrangement joins TRBV12-3 or TRBV12-4 to TRBJ2-7; TRBD1 matches 7 bases. This CDR3 has 14 residues. J gave up 3 bases and V 7 bases, and 9 bases lay outside the gene matches. CDR3 sequence (DNA): TGTGCCAGCACAAAAACAGGGGCCGGCTACGAGCAGTACTTC. Protein: CASTKTGAGYEQYF.

This clone has more than one count but fewer than ten. The chain carries TRBV19 and TRBJ2-1; D is unclear. This CDR3 is built from 13 residues. Trimming pared 1 base from V and 5 bases from J, leaving 6 bases between. Per the germline V gene, CDR1 is LNHDA and CDR2 is SQIVND (reference sequence). CDR3 coding DNA: TGTGCCAGTAGTATAGGGACGAACAATGAGCAGTTCTTC. Its protein product is CASSIGTNNEQFF.

Ten or more counts support this clone. The chain combines TRBV27 with TRBJ2-1, with no clear D. Germline lookup yields CDR1 MNHEY and CDR2 SMNVEV (reference sequence). Trimming took 6 bases from V and 3 from J, leaving 15 bases between them. This CDR3 comprises 15 residues. CDR3 residues: CASRSEVSHYNEQFF. The DNA of the CDR3 is TGTGCCAGCAGATCTGAGGTGTCTCACTACAATGAGCAGTTCTTC.

The gene calls are TRBV7-9 and TRBJ1-4; 7 bases are a match to TRBD1. This CDR3 comprises 16 residues. The junction had 9 bases not matched to a gene; V was cut back by 5 bases and J by 3 bases. Germline values: CDR1 SEHNR, CDR2 FQNEAQ (reference sequence). CDR3 residues: CASSHRDRDANEKLFF. The CDR3 DNA is TGTGCCAGCAGCCACCGAGACAGGGATGCTAATGAAAAACTGTTTTTT.

The sample holds many counts of this clone. V is TRBV5-1 and J is TRBJ2-1; TRBD1 or TRBD2 may be the D gene (8 bases each). V was cut by 0 bases and J by 7 bases, with 26 bases left in between. Germline loops: CDR1 SGHRS, CDR2 YFSETQ. The CDR3 runs to 19 residues. The CDR3: CASSLAGQGGVAGNNEQFF. Written as DNA, the CDR3 is TGCGCCAGCAGCTTGGCCGGACAGGGAGGAGTAGCGGGAAATAATGAGCAGTTCTTC.

This clone has ten or more counts. J is TRBJ1-2 and V is TRBV5-1; the D is unclear. CDR1 is SGHRS, CDR2 YFSETQ, per germline. This CDR3 has 14 residues. Trimming stripped 1 base from V and 0 bases from J, with 7 bases between. CDR3 sequence (DNA): TGCGCCAGCAGCTTGCGTGGGGCTAACTATGGCTACACCTTC. Protein: CASSLRGANYGYTF.

The rearrangement links TRBV6-1 to TRBJ2-5; 9 positions match TRBD2. The V gene end was trimmed by 6 bases and the J gene end by 3 bases; junction bases not matched to a gene: 11. Germline lookup yields CDR1 MNHNS and CDR2 SASEGT. This CDR3 has 16 amino acids. In DNA, the CDR3 is TGTGCCAGCAGAAGCCTCCGCGGGAGGGGTAAAGAGACCCAGTACTTC. It is translated as CASRSLRGRGKETQYF.

V gene TRBV6-2 or TRBV6-3 combines with J gene TRBJ1-2; D might be TRBD1 (6 bases). V was cut by 6 bases and J by 5 bases, with 16 bases left in between. The germline gives CDR1 MNHEY, CDR2 SVGEGT. CDR3 size: 14 residues. The CDR3 region is CASSSGTIIYGYTF. CDR3 nucleotides: TGTGCCAGCAGCTCCGGGACAATCATATATGGCTACACCTTC.

The table lists this clone with a few counts. The chain recombines TRBV28 with TRBJ2-3; the D gene is possibly TRBD2 (6 bases). Trimming stripped 2 bases from V and 2 bases from J, with 11 bases between. Germline values: CDR1 MDHEN, CDR2 SYDVKM. The CDR3 spans 15 residues. CDR3 sequence reads: CASSLPSAITDTQYF. CDR3 DNA: TGTGCCAGCAGTTTACCTAGCGCGATCACAGATACGCAGTATTTT.

This clone occurred many times. The chain employs TRBV5-4 and TRBJ1-1; a possible D gene is TRBD1 (5 bases). The CDR3 runs to 14 residues. Trimming took 1 base from V and 1 from J, leaving 8 bases between them. Germline V gene sequence: CDR1 SGHNT, CDR2 YYREEE (reference sequence). CDR3 sequence (DNA): TGTGCCAGCAGCTTGAAGGGGCAGAACACTGAAGCTTTCTTT. Protein: CASSLKGQNTEAFF.

This clone was observed at least ten times. The rearrangement links TRBV6-1 to TRBJ2-7, with 8 bases identical to TRBD1. Germline CDR1 and CDR2: MNHNS and SASEGT. The trim removed 6 bases at V and 2 bases at J, leaving 0 bases unmatched. There are 12 residues in the CDR3. For the CDR3, the DNA is TGTGCCAGCAGGGGACAGGCCTACGAGCAGTACTTC. Translation gives CASRGQAYEQYF.

This clone occurred many times. The chain links TRBV20-1 to TRBJ2-2; 8 bases align to TRBD2. Germline CDR1 and CDR2: DFQATT and SNEGSKA (reference sequence). J gave up 8 bases and V 3 bases, and 8 bases lay outside the gene matches. This CDR3 spans 14 amino acids. The CDR3 spells CSASLGRARGELFF. CDR3 nucleotides: TGCAGTGCTAGTCTCGGGAGGGCCAGGGGGGAGCTGTTTTTT.

This clone was picked up a small number of times. The chain links TRBV6-1 to TRBJ2-7; D gene ambiguous. V dropped 4 bases and J dropped 3 bases, with 7 bases sitting between them. The CDR3 is 12 residues long. Germline CDR1 is MNHNS and CDR2 is SASEGT. The CDR3 DNA follows: TGTGCCAGCAGTGTCGTACTCTACGAGCAGTACTTC. It translates to CASSVVLYEQYF.

This clone occurred a few times. This chain joins TRBV24-1 and TRBJ2-7; D possibly uses TRBD1 or TRBD2 (5 bases each). The CDR3 is 13 residues long. The V and J ends lost 2 bases and 7 bases respectively, with 11 bases between them. Germline loops: CDR1 KGHDR, CDR2 SFDVKD. CDR3 in amino acids: CATSDSPREEQYF. CDR3 in DNA: TGTGCCACCAGTGATTCGCCCAGGGAGGAGCAGTACTTC.

This clone has ten or more counts. The chain couples TRBV20-1 to TRBJ2-1; tentatively, D is TRBD2 (6 bases). Germline loops: CDR1 DFQATT, CDR2 SNEGSKA (reference sequence). V lost 4 bases and J 7 bases, leaving 17 bases between the germline ends. The CDR3 loop spans 14 amino acids. The CDR3 DNA sequence: TGCAGTGCTACTGGCGGGAATGGCGTAAATGAGCAGTTCTTC. It specifies CSATGGNGVNEQFF.

This clone was seen a handful of times. The chain uses TRBV5-1 and TRBJ2-2; no clear D. Looked up from germline, CDR1 is SGHRS and CDR2 is YFSETQ. CDR3 length: 15 amino acids. Trimming took off 4 bases at V and 0 bases at J, with 10 bases between the two ends. CDR3 bases: TGCGCCAGCAGCCGAGACAATGCGAACACCGGGGAGCTGTTTTTT. As protein: CASSRDNANTGELFF.

This chain connects TRBV12-3 or TRBV12-4 to TRBJ1-6; TRBD1 agrees at 10 bases. Germline trimming cut 6 bases from V and 7 bases from J; bases unmatched to any gene: 3. This CDR3 is 14 amino acids long. The CDR3, as DNA: TGTGCCAGCAGCGGACAGGGGGTAAATTCACCCCTCCACTTT. This codes for CASSGQGVNSPLHF.

The chain joins TRBV30 to TRBJ2-2; tentatively, D is TRBD1 (6 bases). V lost 3 bases and J lost 1, with 12 bases in between. The CDR3 has 15 residues. CDR1 and CDR2 from the germline V gene are GTSNPN and SVGIG (reference sequence). The CDR3 DNA sequence: TGTGCCTGGAGATCGGCGGACAGGAACACCGGGGAGCTGTTTTTT. This sequence encodes CAWRSADRNTGELFF. The entire variable domain, with the rest obtained from reference TRBV30 and TRBJ2-2, is as follows: SQTIHQWPATLVQPVGSPLSLECTVEGTSNPNLYWYRQAAGRGLQLLFYSVGIGQISSEVPQNLSASRPQDRQFILSSKKLLLSDSGFYLCAWRSADRNTGELFFGEGSRLTVL.

This clone has a count of ten or more. The rearrangement links TRBV9 to TRBJ1-2; D is undetermined. Deletions cut 4 bases from V and 8 bases from J, with 18 bases between. CDR1 SGDLS and CDR2 YYNGEE come from the germline V gene. This CDR3 contains 14 residues. The DNA of the CDR3 is TGTGCCAGCAGCTCCCCCCAGAGAGGAAGGGGCTACACCTTC. Encoded protein: CASSSPQRGRGYTF.

This clone was picked up a small number of times. A clone one base away is much larger, so this may be a read error. The rearrangement links TRBV12-3 or TRBV12-4 to TRBJ2-1, with 7 bases that match TRBD2. V lost 7 bases to trimming and J lost 6 bases; unmatched junction nucleotides: 15. This CDR3 region has 16 residues. CDR3 nucleotides: TGTGCCAGCACCTCCCGGGGGGAGGCCTCTACCAATGAGCAGTTCTTC. The encoded protein is CASTSRGEASTNEQFF.

With respect to this clone: A junction end diverges from the germline sequence, so it may reflect a read error. The chain employs TRBV19 and TRBJ2-7, with D maybe TRBD2 (6 bases). The CDR3 runs 14 residues. In germline, CDR1 is LNHDA, CDR2 SQIVND (reference sequence). The CDR3 protein is CASSIRLESYEHYF. Written as DNA, the CDR3 is TGTGCCAGTAGTATCCGACTAGAGTCCTATGAGCATTACTTC.

This clone has ten or more counts. It may be a read error: a sequence one base away is much more abundant. Different DNA sequences within this sample yield the same CDR3. The CDR3 reads CSARQLAEPYEQYF. DNA of the CDR3: TGCAGCGCTAGACAACTAGCGGAGCCGTACGAGCAGTACTTC. The rearrangement uses TRBV20-1 and TRBJ2-7; 8 nucleotides match TRBD2. This CDR3 region has 14 residues. Looked up from germline, CDR1 is DFQATT and CDR2 is SNEGSKA (reference sequence).